The next 27 T cell receptor beta chains were all read from a single sample in a study of T cell responses to AZD1222 COVID-19 vaccine. Libraries were prepared by immunoSEQ multiplex PCR; TCRdb keeps only in-frame clonotypes and omits some of them. The sample consists of about 150,000 clones, about nine tenths of them appearing once. The specimen comprised peripheral blood, sampled 28 days after the second AZD1222 dose. Every receptor here comes from an adult who received the AZD1222 COVID-19 vaccine.

The V gene is TRBV6-5, the J gene TRBJ2-7; perhaps TRBD2 as D (5 bases). The CDR3 is made up of 15 amino acids. Germline V gene sequence: CDR1 MNHEY, CDR2 SVGAGI. The CDR3 is CAAVSGTGSVYEQYF. The CDR3 coding sequence is TGTGCAGCCGTCTCCGGCACGGGGTCCGTCTACGAGCAGTACTTC.

CDR3 loop: CASSDPERSSSYEQYF. CDR3 bases: TGTGCCAGCAGTGATCCTGAGCGGTCCTCCTCCTACGAGCAGTACTTC. The chain couples TRBV2 to TRBJ2-7; tentative D call: TRBD2 (5 bases). The CDR3 runs 16 residues. The V end lost 3 bases, the J end lost 0 bases, and 15 bases lay between the germline ends. The germline gives CDR1 SNHLY, CDR2 FYNNEI.

The chain uses TRBV29-1 and TRBJ2-7; 7 bases align to TRBD2. V shed 1 base and J 9 bases; nucleotides not matched to a gene: 15. CDR1 is SQVTM and CDR2 is ANQGSEA in the germline V gene. The length of the CDR3 is 15 residues. CDR3 sequence (DNA): TGCAGCGTTGAAGCCCGGGGAGGGTCCTATACGGGGCAGTACTTC. Residues: CSVEARGGSYTGQYF.

The chain employs TRBV30 and TRBJ2-1; 11 bases agree with TRBD2. This CDR3 region has 17 residues. Germline lookup yields CDR1 GTSNPN and CDR2 SVGIG (reference sequence). Losses at the gene ends were 8 bases for V and 8 bases for J; bases not matched to a gene: 20. CDR3 sequence reads: CASDLAGGTFVGHEQFF. The CDR3 DNA reads as TGTGCCAGTGACCTAGCGGGAGGTACTTTTGTCGGCCATGAGCAGTTCTTC. The full variable domain, its missing parts supplied by reference TRBV30 and TRBJ2-1, is SQTIHQWPATLVQPVGSPLSLECTVEGTSNPNLYWYRQAAGRGLQLLFYSVGIGQISSEVPQNLSASRPQDRQFILSSKKLLLSDSGFYLCASDLAGGTFVGHEQFFGPGTRLTVL.

The gene calls are TRBV19 and TRBJ2-3, with 14 bases fitting TRBD2. Germline CDR1 and CDR2: LNHDA and SQIVND (reference sequence). With V trimmed by 6 bases and J by 8 bases, 10 bases remained unmatched. The CDR3 loop spans 16 amino acids. Here the CDR3 DNA reads TGTGCCAGTAGCCCGGGACTAGCGGGGGAAGACAGTACGCAGTATTTT. Translating it yields CASSPGLAGEDSTQYF. The full variable domain, rest sourced from reference TRBV19 and TRBJ2-3, is DGGITQSPKYLFRKEGQNVTLSCEQNLNHDAMYWYRQDPGQGLRLIYYSQIVNDFQKGDIAEGYSVSREKKESFPLTVTSAQKNPTAFYLCASSPGLAGEDSTQYFGPGTRLTVL.

The J gene is TRBJ1-1, the V gene TRBV29-1, with D possibly matching TRBD1 (5 bases). CDR1 is SQVTM, CDR2 ANQGSEA, per germline. This CDR3 comprises 13 residues. V was shortened by 4 bases and J by 3 bases, with 12 bases between the two germline ends. CDR3 DNA sequence: TGCAGCGTTGCCCGGGGCCTCTACACTGAAGCTTTCTTT. Translated, it gives CSVARGLYTEAFF.

The chain couples TRBV19 to TRBJ1-2, with a weak D call TRBD1 (5 bases). This CDR3 is 13 amino acids long. Per germline, CDR1 LNHDA and CDR2 SQIVND (reference sequence). Trimming took off 4 bases at V and 1 base at J, with 7 bases between the two ends. CDR3 amino acids: CASSRDGNYGYTF. The DNA of the CDR3 is TGTGCCAGTAGTAGGGACGGTAACTATGGCTACACCTTC.

V and J are TRBV19 and TRBJ1-1, with D hard to call. In germline, CDR1 is LNHDA, CDR2 SQIVND (reference sequence). Trimming stripped 8 bases from V and 6 bases from J, with 7 bases between. The CDR3 contains 10 residues. Here the CDR3 reads CASWQSEAFF. The DNA for the CDR3 is TGTGCCAGTTGGCAGTCTGAAGCTTTCTTT.

This rearrangement joins TRBV27 to TRBJ1-5; no firm D call. V was pared by 1 base and J by 4 bases, with 8 bases between. Germline V gives CDR1 MNHEY, CDR2 SMNVEV (reference sequence). The CDR3 loop spans 14 amino acids. The CDR3 region has the DNA TGTGCCAGCAGTTTATATGGAGGAAATCAGCCCCAGCATTTT. This codes for CASSLYGGNQPQHF.

The rearrangement links TRBV5-1 to TRBJ2-3; 12 bases align to TRBD2. Trimming took 7 bases from V and 3 from J; bases not matched to a gene: 9. Germline-derived CDR1 and CDR2 are SGHRS and YFSETQ. The CDR3 has 16 residues. The CDR3 sequence is CASGGLAGMDTDTQYF. The DNA for the CDR3 is TGCGCCAGCGGGGGACTAGCGGGTATGGATACAGATACGCAGTATTTT.

CDR3 coding DNA: TGTGCCAGCAGCCCCGACAGGGCCTCCTATGGCTACACCTTC. This translates into CASSPDRASYGYTF. The chain carries TRBV11-3 and TRBJ1-2; 7 bases align to TRBD1. With V trimmed by 5 bases and J by 4 bases, 7 bases remained unmatched. Per germline, CDR1 SGHNT and CDR2 YENEEA. The CDR3 consists of 14 residues.

V is TRBV7-9 and J is TRBJ1-1; the D is unclear. The CDR3 loop spans 13 amino acids. Trimming left V 5 bases short and J 3 bases short, with 10 bases between. From germline, CDR1 is SEHNR and CDR2 FQNEAQ (reference sequence). The CDR3 here is CASSNNRDTEAFF. The CDR3 coding sequence is TGTGCCAGCAGCAATAACCGGGACACTGAAGCTTTCTTT.

The V and J genes are TRBV7-2 and TRBJ1-1; D remains ambiguous. Germline loops: CDR1 SGHTA, CDR2 FQGNSA. Trimming removed 1 base from V and 6 bases from J, with 9 bases in between. The CDR3 contains 13 residues. CDR3 residues: CASSLEPAAEAFF. For the CDR3, the DNA is TGTGCCAGCAGCTTAGAGCCAGCTGCTGAAGCTTTCTTT. The full variable domain, rest sourced from reference TRBV7-2 and TRBJ1-1, is GAGVSQSPSNKVTEKGKDVELRCDPISGHTALYWYRQSLGQGLEFLIYFQGNSAPDKSGLPSDRFSAERTGGSVSTLTIQRTQQEDSAVYLCASSLEPAAEAFFGQGTRLTVV.

V and J are TRBV19 and TRBJ2-2; no clear D gene. This CDR3 has 15 residues. The germline gives CDR1 LNHDA, CDR2 SQIVND (reference sequence). Trimming left V 7 bases short and J 0 bases short, with 12 bases between. CDR3 residues: CASNTPTANTGELFF. The CDR3 nucleotides are TGTGCCAGTAATACCCCCACAGCGAACACCGGGGAGCTGTTTTTT.

The chain links TRBV11-2 to TRBJ2-1; D ambiguous. V lost 5 bases and J lost 4, with 15 bases in between. The CDR3 is 15 amino acids. Germline lookup yields CDR1 SGHAT and CDR2 FQNNGV. CDR3 residues: CASSPSRLGYNEQFF. CDR3 coding DNA: TGTGCCAGCAGCCCATCGAGATTGGGGTACAATGAGCAGTTCTTC.

This clone has more than one count but fewer than ten. This chain connects TRBV5-1 to TRBJ1-1, with D maybe TRBD1 (5 bases). This CDR3 has 14 residues. CDR1 is SGHRS, CDR2 YFSETQ, per germline. Trimming shortened V by 2 bases and J by 4 bases, and 12 bases separated the two germline ends. CDR3 nucleotides: TGCGCCAGCAGCTTAGGCCTACAGGCCACTGAAGCTTTCTTT. Its protein is CASSLGLQATEAFF.

V gene TRBV9 combines with J gene TRBJ1-5, with a possible D match to TRBD1 (5 bases). The CDR3 loop spans 14 amino acids. V was cut by 4 bases and J by 3 bases, with 11 bases left in between. The germline CDR1 and CDR2 sequences are SGDLS and YYNGEE. CDR3 DNA: TGTGCCAGCAGCCCCGGCAGGGACAATCAGCCCCAGCATTTT. Translated: CASSPGRDNQPQHF.

The V and J genes are TRBV19 and TRBJ1-2; 7 nucleotides line up with TRBD1. The CDR3 is made up of 14 amino acids. The V and J ends lost 4 bases and 4 bases, in that order; junction bases with no gene match: 6. The germline V gene has CDR1 LNHDA and CDR2 SQIVND (reference sequence). The DNA for the CDR3 is TGTGCCAGTAGTACCGAACAGGGGTTCTATGGCTACACCTTC. It is translated as CASSTEQGFYGYTF.

The chain couples TRBV5-6 to TRBJ1-6; 10 nucleotides align to TRBD1. CDR1 is SGHDT and CDR2 is YYEEEE in the germline V gene. The CDR3 has 14 residues. Trimming removed 4 bases from V and 10 bases from J; junction bases left unmatched: 5. The CDR3 nucleotides read TGTGCCAGCAGCCCGACAGGGGGCATATCACCCCTCCACTTT. Its protein product is CASSPTGGISPLHF. The entire variable domain, with the rest obtained from reference TRBV5-6 and TRBJ1-6, is as follows: DAGVTQSPTHLIKTRGQQVTLRCSPKSGHDTVSWYQQALGQGPQFIFQYYEEEERQRGNFPDRFSGHQFPNYSSELNVNALLLGDSALYLCASSPTGGISPLHFGNGTRLTVT.

Here the CDR3 reads CASSYSEGAIEAFF. CDR3 coding DNA: TGTGCCAGCAGTTACAGTGAGGGGGCAATTGAAGCTTTCTTT. This chain uses TRBV6-5 with TRBJ1-1; 7 positions agree with TRBD1. There are 14 residues in the CDR3. After removal of 2 bases from V and 7 bases from J, the junction contained 7 bases not matched to a gene. Germline CDR1 and CDR2: MNHEY and SVGAGI.

The rearrangement joins TRBV11-3 to TRBJ2-3; 9 bases are shared with TRBD1. CDR1 and CDR2 from the germline V gene are SGHNT and YENEEA. The CDR3 sequence is 15 residues long. V shed 4 bases and J 2 bases; nucleotides not matched to a gene: 4. The CDR3 DNA follows: TGTGCCAGCAGCTACTGGACAGGGGCCACAGATACGCAGTATTTT. Translation: CASSYWTGATDTQYF.

The chain recombines TRBV7-2 with TRBJ2-2; 7 bases map to TRBD2. Per the germline V gene, CDR1 is SGHTA and CDR2 is FQGNSA. The CDR3 totals 14 residues. The J segment lost 3 bases and the V segment lost 7 bases, leaving 5 bases of the junction unmatched. The CDR3 here is CASKETSYTGELFF. CDR3 in DNA: TGTGCCAGCAAGGAGACTAGCTACACCGGGGAGCTGTTTTTT.

This rearrangement joins TRBV4-1 to TRBJ2-7; D is possibly TRBD2 (6 bases). The CDR3 is 14 residues long. The germline V and J ends were trimmed by 0 bases and 4 bases, with 10 bases remaining between them. CDR1 is MGHRA and CDR2 is YSYEKL in the germline V gene. The CDR3 sequence: CASSQDGGGYEQYF. The DNA of the CDR3 is TGCGCCAGCAGCCAAGACGGTGGGGGGTACGAGCAGTACTTC.

The chain joins TRBV19 to TRBJ2-1; 12 nucleotides line up with TRBD2. CDR3 size: 16 residues. The V gene end was trimmed by 5 bases and the J gene end by 2 bases; junction bases not matched to a gene: 4. The germline gives CDR1 LNHDA, CDR2 SQIVND (reference sequence). CDR3 region: CASSPRLAGAYNEQFF. DNA for the CDR3: TGTGCCAGTAGTCCAAGACTAGCGGGAGCCTACAATGAGCAGTTCTTC.

V is TRBV6-5 and J is TRBJ2-7; perhaps D is TRBD1 or TRBD2 (5 bases each). CDR3 size: 13 residues. The V gene lost 0 bases and the J gene lost 7 bases, with 10 bases spanning the gap. The germline V gene has CDR1 MNHEY and CDR2 SVGAGI. CDR3 loop: CASSYSVGVEQYF. The CDR3 bases are TGTGCCAGCAGTTACTCCGTGGGGGTTGAGCAGTACTTC.

V and J are TRBV27 and TRBJ1-3; D gene ambiguous. Trimming cost V 2 bases and J 0 bases, with 11 bases left between them. The germline gives CDR1 MNHEY, CDR2 SMNVEV (reference sequence). The CDR3 totals 16 residues. CDR3 in DNA: TGTGCCAGCAGTTTAGTCGAGCCTCCCTCTGGAAACACCATATATTTT. Translation: CASSLVEPPSGNTIYF.

The chain recombines TRBV28 with TRBJ1-1; 9 nucleotides agree with TRBD1. The germline gives CDR1 MDHEN, CDR2 SYDVKM. This CDR3 is 14 amino acids long. The J segment lost 3 bases and the V segment lost 6 bases, leaving 5 bases of the junction unmatched. CDR3 region: CASSPTGGYTEAFF. The CDR3 DNA is TGTGCCAGCAGCCCTACAGGGGGCTACACTGAAGCTTTCTTT.